The rows below give T cell receptor beta chains drawn from one sample of a study of regulatory dendritic cells for organ transplantation. No antigens are known for them. Data came from immunoSEQ multiplex PCR; TCRdb stores just in-frame clones and leaves some out. The sample lists over 9,000 clones; roughly 90% were seen once. Material: naive CD8+ T cells from blood cultured with dendritic cells. Source of these receptors: a human donor in good health. Each CDR3 is given with its conserved first and last residue.

v_gene	j_gene	CDR3aa
TRBV5-1	TRBJ2-1	CASSLRGLWNEQFF
TRBV5-1	TRBJ2-5	CASSPDSGRETQYF
TRBV7-9	TRBJ1-2	CASSPVSGSGYTF
TRBV4-3	TRBJ1-4	CASSQDDTLTTNEKLFF
TRBV28	TRBJ1-4	CASSSQGVQEKLFF
TRBV30	TRBJ2-1	CAWSRGTGVYNEQFF
TRBV27	TRBJ2-1	CASSLSEGWGYNEQFF
TRBV7-6	TRBJ2-7	CASSFGGGGNEQYF
TRBV6-1	TRBJ1-4	CASSEGGWGEKLFF
TRBV10-3	TRBJ1-4	CAIRPGLLSNEKLFF
TRBV6-5	TRBJ2-1	CASSYSRDYNEQFF
TRBV9	TRBJ2-7	CASSVSPGTTYEQYF
TRBV28	TRBJ2-5	CASSIPGRSQEETQYF
TRBV2	TRBJ2-7	CASRTNPHEQYF
TRBV7-9	TRBJ1-2	CASRLGEYGYTF
TRBV28	TRBJ1-5	CASSQRQSNQPQHF
TRBV7-9	TRBJ2-1	CASRTGSYNEQFF
TRBV27	TRBJ1-4	CASRTVMGAEKLFF
TRBV14	TRBJ2-1	CASSPTLYVSYEQFF
TRBV4-3	TRBJ2-7	CASSPGLGDYEQYF
TRBV4-2	TRBJ2-1	CASSQGRPGRGNEQFF
TRBV6-5	TRBJ1-2	CASSYGTNYGYTF
TRBV6-4	TRBJ2-1	CASSGTRAGYNEQFF
TRBV6-5	TRBJ1-1	CASSYLGVRTEAFF
TRBV9	TRBJ1-1	CASSAGWRSEAFF
TRBV7-8	TRBJ1-5	CASRDKRWGNQPQHF
TRBV27	TRBJ2-1	CASSLLAGRGGNEQFF
TRBV28	TRBJ1-2	CASVPDSFNYGYTF
TRBV6-5	TRBJ2-7	CASSYGRGSYEQYF
TRBV6-5	TRBJ2-1	CASSFYTSGGNNEQFF
TRBV28	TRBJ1-2	CASRTDGTDGSYGYTF
TRBV27	TRBJ1-2	CASSFPGGYGYTF
TRBV7-8	TRBJ2-1	CASSPLAGFSYNEQFF
TRBV10-2	TRBJ2-5	CASSESSWLRETQYF
TRBV4-3	TRBJ2-2	CASSQGFEGPLGPSGELFF
TRBV7-9	TRBJ2-7	CASSPRDTYEQYF
TRBV6-6	TRBJ2-3	CASSYGGGITDTQYF
TRBV30	TRBJ1-3	CAWTWGGGTGGNTIYF
TRBV27	TRBJ1-2	CASSENPDQHGYTF
TRBV4-1	TRBJ1-1	CASSQRHLTGDEAFF
TRBV28	TRBJ2-1	CASSLGTSGAYNEQFF
TRBV5-1	TRBJ2-3	CASRTSTDTQYF
TRBV10-1	TRBJ2-7	CASSGGDSYEQYF
TRBV2	TRBJ2-1	CASMGAEQFF
TRBV11-2	TRBJ1-2	CASSPRGRYYGYTF
TRBV7-9	TRBJ2-1	CASSSVYVSYNEQFF
TRBV29-1	TRBJ2-4	CSVQGAFTKNIQYF
TRBV9	TRBJ1-4	CASGGEKLFF
TRBV28	TRBJ1-5	CASSPTPGPQHF
TRBV6-6	TRBJ1-1	CASNRNTEAFF
TRBV4-3	TRBJ2-2	CASSPGLDYTGELFF
TRBV7-6	TRBJ2-7	CASSLGERELAYEQYF
TRBV9	TRBJ1-2	CASSVSAGYGYTF
TRBV6-5	TRBJ1-1	CASSVGRRTEAFF
TRBV5-4	TRBJ1-2	CASSQESNFYGYTF
TRBV27	TRBJ2-7	CASRQGNSAYEQYF
TRBV4-3	TRBJ2-7	CASSQGLRGSYEQYF
TRBV9	TRBJ2-3	CASRHTSDTDTQYF